Listed below are T cell receptor beta chains from one sample, sequenced in a study of healthy donors' naive CD4 and CD8 T cells. One entry per CDR3 protein, called by TCRdb with MiXCR from the reads. This sample yields 150,000 to 200,000 distinct CDR3 sequences, of which about 76% are seen a single time; about 2.1% belongs to the top ten. The sequencing input was naive CD4+ and CD8+ T cells sorted from blood, pooled from several donors. These TCRs come from a pool of human donors in good health; the sample pools cells from several healthy donors. The conserved cysteine and the conserved F or W are not part of the CDR3 here.

TRBV29-1	SVLTGDTDTQY
TRBV12-3/TRBV12-4	ASTWSNQPQH
TRBV30	AWSDLDLYEQY
TRBV6-2/TRBV6-3	ASGPIGAGGDGYT
TRBV19	ASSVGSYNEQF
TRBV6-2/TRBV6-3	ASSNRADRGEQY
TRBV10-3	AISESYRGASYEQY
TRBV27	ASSLSPGLAGTPRNEQF
TRBV7-8	ASSLPSGGRNEQF
TRBV30	AWSVRAGPGSYGYT
TRBV7-9	ASSRTGVYGYT
TRBV29-1	SGNKETQY
TRBV27	ASSFGYNYGYT
TRBV30	AWSVKYKSLRAGTEAF
TRBV11-3	ASSLGLAGGPDTQY
TRBV6-1	ASTRALNTEAF
TRBV27	ASGGFTDTQY
TRBV6-5	ASSFLGTGWNEQF
TRBV30	AWSKEGIQETQY
TRBV29-1	SRVGGLSYNSPLH
TRBV30	AWEQDNQPQH
TRBV27	ASSLALAVDTQY
TRBV30	AWSVVVALRYEQY
TRBV12-3/TRBV12-4	ASSLVLGQGTDTQY
TRBV6-6	ASSPTSALRPQH
TRBV18	ASSHRVDGELF
TRBV6-5	ASRFSGGPYEQY
TRBV6-5	ASSPLGRTLGEQY
TRBV19	ASSNQGNTEAF
TRBV29-1	SVEVVAGGQEQY
TRBV6-2/TRBV6-3	ASSRQGGQETQY
TRBV19	ASSVGTEAF
TRBV5-5	ASSLGTTTETQY
TRBV19	ASTLGWADSNQPQH
TRBV7-2	ASSLESGAHYEQY
TRBV19	ASSIDHWQGETYEQY
TRBV6-5	ASSSGVSYNEQF
TRBV11-1	ASSSQPEETQY
TRBV5-5	ASSSPGFNTEAF
TRBV30	AWDRGIWETQY
TRBV18	ASSVGQGAGNTIY
TRBV20-1	SAGSYILGRNQPQH
TRBV5-4	ASSLGLAEQY
TRBV13	ASSLGLSANEQF
TRBV19	ASSVAGVGSPLH